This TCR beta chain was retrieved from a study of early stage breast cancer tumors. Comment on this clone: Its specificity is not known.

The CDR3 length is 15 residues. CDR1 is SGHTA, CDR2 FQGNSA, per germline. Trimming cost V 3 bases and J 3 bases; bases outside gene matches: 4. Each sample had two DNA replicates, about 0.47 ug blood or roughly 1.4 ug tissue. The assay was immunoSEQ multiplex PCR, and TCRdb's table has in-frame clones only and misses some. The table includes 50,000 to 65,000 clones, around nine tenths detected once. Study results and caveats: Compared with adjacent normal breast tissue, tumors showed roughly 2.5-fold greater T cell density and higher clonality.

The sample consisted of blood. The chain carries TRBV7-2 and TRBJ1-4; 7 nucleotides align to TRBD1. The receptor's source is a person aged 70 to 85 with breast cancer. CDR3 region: CASSFQGQPNEKLFF. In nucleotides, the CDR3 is TGTGCCAGCAGCTTCCAGGGACAGCCTAATGAAAAACTGTTTTTT.